A single sample gave rise to the 5 T cell receptor beta chains below, sequenced in a study of blood T cell repertoires in COVID-19. TCRdb's copy holds only in-frame clones and misses some; the assay was immunoSEQ multiplex PCR. This table has 43,000 or so clones, roughly 89% appearing once. Sequencing was done on a sample of peripheral blood. The receptors originated from a man aged 55 to 70 with active COVID-19.

The count of this clone is one. The rearrangement joins TRBV7-2 to TRBJ2-5, with a possible D match to TRBD1 (6 bases). Per the germline V gene, CDR1 is SGHTA and CDR2 is FQGNSA. Trimming removed 5 bases at V and 0 bases at J, with 10 bases between. The CDR3 runs 14 residues. The DNA of the CDR3 is TGTGCCAGCAGCGAGGGACATAACCAAGAGACCCAGTACTTC. Translated: CASSEGHNQETQYF.

This clone has just one count. The chain carries TRBV19 and TRBJ1-2; 10 bases are a match to TRBD1. CDR3 length: 16 amino acids. CDR1 is LNHDA and CDR2 is SQIVND in the germline V gene (reference sequence). J lost 1 base, V lost 5 bases, and 7 bases had no gene match. CDR3 DNA sequence: TGTGCCAGTAGTGATCGGACAGGGGGATATAACTATGGCTACACCTTC. Protein product: CASSDRTGGYNYGYTF.

The chain uses TRBV12-3 or TRBV12-4 and TRBJ2-3; D is unresolved. V dropped 5 bases and J dropped 5 bases, with 8 bases sitting between them. This CDR3 has 12 amino acids. The CDR3 spells CASSLTRDTQYF. In DNA form, the CDR3 reads TGTGCCAGCAGTCTTACGAGAGATACGCAGTATTTT.

This rearrangement joins TRBV27 to TRBJ2-7, with TRBD2 identical over 13 bases. CDR1 and CDR2 (germline): MNHEY, SMNVEV (reference sequence). With 8 bases clipped from V and 2 bases from J, the junction kept 3 bases outside the gene matches. The CDR3 loop spans 14 amino acids. The CDR3 DNA is TGTGCCAGCCGACTAGCGGGAGGCACCTACGAGCAGTACTTC. Translated: CASRLAGGTYEQYF.

This chain uses TRBV19 with TRBJ1-1; D is unclear. The V and J ends lost 3 bases and 1 base respectively, with 12 bases between them. Per the germline V gene, CDR1 is LNHDA and CDR2 is SQIVND (reference sequence). There are 15 residues in the CDR3. The CDR3 region is CASSMVETENTEAFF. Here the CDR3 DNA reads TGTGCCAGTAGTATGGTGGAGACGGAGAACACTGAAGCTTTCTTT.